This record covers a single T cell receptor beta chain. This entry belongs to a study of post-analysis software for immune sequencing data. Study background: Some patients lacked subtype; others had relapsing-remitting, secondary progressive or progressive-relapsing disease.

Unique molecular identifiers were carried by the TCR beta cDNA libraries. The source material, 1 to 10 million T cells, gave rise to about 460,000 cDNA molecules. TCRdb processed the PCR reads anew with MiXCR; each CDR3 protein has one entry. The sample lists approximately 660,000 distinct CDR3 sequences; over 45% were seen once. The sequenced sample consisted of blood. The TCR was taken from a girl aged 2 to 10 with multiple sclerosis.

The CDR3 DNA reads TGTGCCAGCAGCCTAATCCGTCGGGGTGAGGAGACCCAGTACTTC. This translates into CASSLIRRGEETQYF. The gene calls are TRBV28 and TRBJ2-7, with D possibly TRBD2 on 5 matching bases. The end of the DNA fits TRBJ2-5 better, so the J call may be wrong. Germline V lookup: CDR1 MDHEN, CDR2 SYDVKM. This CDR3 region has 15 residues.